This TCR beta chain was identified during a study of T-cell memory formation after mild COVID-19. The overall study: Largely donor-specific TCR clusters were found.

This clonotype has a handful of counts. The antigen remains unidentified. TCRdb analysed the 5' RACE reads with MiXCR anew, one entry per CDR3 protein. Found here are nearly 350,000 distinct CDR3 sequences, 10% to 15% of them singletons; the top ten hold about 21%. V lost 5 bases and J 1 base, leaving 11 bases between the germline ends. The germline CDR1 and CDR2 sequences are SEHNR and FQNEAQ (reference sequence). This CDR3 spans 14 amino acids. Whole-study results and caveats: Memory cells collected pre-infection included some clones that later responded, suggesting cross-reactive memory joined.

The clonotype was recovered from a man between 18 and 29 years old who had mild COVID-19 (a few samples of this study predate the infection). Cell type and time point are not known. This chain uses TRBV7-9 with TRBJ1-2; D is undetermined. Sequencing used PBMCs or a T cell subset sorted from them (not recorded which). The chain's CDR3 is CASSIETDNYGYTF. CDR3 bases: TGTGCCAGCAGCATTGAAACAGATAACTATGGCTACACCTTC.